Listed here are 27 T cell receptor beta chains from one sample, sequenced in a study of PD-1 blockade in classical Hodgkin lymphoma. Stated time point: cycle 4 day 1 (C4D1), after 6 weeks of nivolumab. After autologous stem cell transplantation all patients relapsed, and prior brentuximab vedotin exposure differed between cohorts. Some clones are missing from TCRdb's copy, which holds only in-frame ones; the method was immunoSEQ multiplex PCR. The sample records 64,000 or so clones, more than 80% being singletons. This specimen consisted of peripheral blood mononuclear cells (PBMCs), obtained before the fourth cycle of nivolumab. These receptors all stem from a human donor with classical Hodgkin lymphoma.

The CDR3 region has the DNA TGTGCCACCACGCAGCGAGTAAGCTCCTACGAGCAGTACTTC. It translates to CATTQRVSSYEQYF. J is TRBJ2-7 and V is TRBV10-3, with D unresolved. The length of the CDR3 is 14 residues. V was clipped by 10 bases and J by 0 bases, with 16 bases between them. Germline assignment: CDR1 ENHRY and CDR2 SYGVKD.

The genes are TRBV18 and TRBJ2-2; maybe TRBD1 (5 bases). V lost 1 base and J lost 4, with 13 bases in between. This CDR3 has 16 residues. CDR1 is KGHSH, CDR2 LQKENI, per germline. CDR3 nucleotides: TGTGCCAGCTCACCACTAGGGGCTAGAGGCACCGGGGAGCTGTTTTTT. This gives the protein CASSPLGARGTGELFF.

This chain connects TRBV27 to TRBJ2-7; the match to TRBD2 covers 8 bases. The germline V gene has CDR1 MNHEY and CDR2 SMNVEV (reference sequence). The CDR3 length is 16 residues. The trim removed 0 bases at V and 2 bases at J, leaving 6 bases unmatched. In DNA, the CDR3 is TGTGCCAGCAGTTTATCCTCGCGGGGGGCTGCCTACGAGCAGTACTTC. It translates to CASSLSSRGAAYEQYF.

This chain connects TRBV5-1 to TRBJ1-1; TRBD1 matches 7 bases. Germline trimming cut 5 bases from V and 12 bases from J; bases unmatched to any gene: 7. Germline V gene data show CDR1 as SGHRS and CDR2 as YFSETQ. CDR3 length: 11 amino acids. CDR3 in DNA: TGCGCCAGCAGTTCCGGGACAGCACCTTTCTTT. The encoded protein is CASSSGTAPFF.

The chain employs TRBV28 and TRBJ1-2; 8 nucleotides match TRBD1. V lost 6 bases, J lost 7 bases, and 10 bases stayed unmatched. The CDR3 loop spans 14 amino acids. In germline, CDR1 is MDHEN, CDR2 SYDVKM. Written as DNA, the CDR3 is TGTGCCAGCAGGAAGACAGGGGACCTTTCTGGCTACACCTTC. Protein sequence: CASRKTGDLSGYTF.

This clone has just one count. The chain couples TRBV5-1 to TRBJ1-4, with unresolved D. Trimming shortened V by 1 base and J by 1 base, and 14 bases separated the two germline ends. This CDR3 has 17 residues. Germline CDR1 and CDR2: SGHRS and YFSETQ. This CDR3 reads CASSLSAGRLTNEKLFF. The CDR3 DNA is TGCGCCAGCAGCTTGTCGGCAGGTCGGTTAACTAATGAAAAACTGTTTTTT.

The gene calls are TRBV28 and TRBJ2-7; D possibly corresponds to TRBD1 (5 bases). The CDR3 spans 16 residues. Looked up from germline, CDR1 is MDHEN and CDR2 is SYDVKM. Trimming took off 2 bases at V and 2 bases at J, with 16 bases between the two ends. The CDR3 DNA follows: TGTGCCAGCAGTTTAAGTTGGGCGACAGTTACCTACGAGCAGTACTTC. Its translation is CASSLSWATVTYEQYF.

The chain uses TRBV18 and TRBJ1-3; D is possibly TRBD1 (5 bases). The germline V gene has CDR1 KGHSH and CDR2 LQKENI. V dropped 5 bases and J dropped 0 bases, with 11 bases sitting between them. CDR3 length equals 15 residues. CDR3 in amino acids: CASSTGRTSGNTIYF. The DNA for the CDR3 is TGTGCCAGCTCAACGGGGCGAACCTCTGGAAACACCATATATTTT.

The chain has TRBV28 and TRBJ1-5; D gene uncertain. Trimming took 7 bases from V and 3 from J, leaving 13 bases between them. Germline-derived CDR1 and CDR2 are MDHEN and SYDVKM. This CDR3 comprises 14 residues. The CDR3 sequence is CASTLDGNNQPQHF. CDR3 DNA sequence: TGTGCCAGCACCCTAGACGGTAACAATCAGCCCCAGCATTTT.

V and J are TRBV19 and TRBJ1-2; perhaps TRBD1 as D (6 bases). The CDR3 covers 15 residues. In germline, CDR1 is LNHDA, CDR2 SQIVND (reference sequence). Trimming removed 3 bases at V and 8 bases at J, with 19 bases between. The CDR3 reads CASSIDVRQGYGYTF. Here the CDR3 DNA reads TGTGCCAGTAGTATTGATGTGCGGCAGGGGTACGGCTACACCTTC.

The CDR3 DNA follows: TGTGCCAGCAGTTTGCTCCCGGGGGGAGGTGAAAAACTGTTTTTT. This codes for CASSLLPGGGEKLFF. V usage is TRBV27 and J usage is TRBJ1-4, with D possibly matching TRBD1 (5 bases). The CDR3 runs 15 residues. The V and J ends lost 3 bases and 7 bases respectively, with 15 bases between them. Germline V lookup: CDR1 MNHEY, CDR2 SMNVEV (reference sequence).

V usage is TRBV14 and J usage is TRBJ2-2; 9 nucleotides line up with TRBD2. CDR3 length: 19 amino acids. Trimming at V came to 0 bases and at J to 2 bases, leaving 10 bases not matched to a gene. CDR1 and CDR2 from the germline V gene are SGHDN and FVKESK. The CDR3 here is CASSQDERASGINTGELFF. The CDR3 DNA is TGTGCCAGCAGCCAAGATGAAAGGGCTAGCGGGATAAACACCGGGGAGCTGTTTTTT.

This sequence joins TRBV13 and TRBJ2-7; no clear D. V lost 1 base to trimming and J lost 5 bases, with 6 bases between them. Germline assignment: CDR1 PRHDT and CDR2 FYEKMQ (reference sequence). This CDR3 has 12 amino acids. For the CDR3, the DNA is TGTGCCAGCAGCTTAGTTCGGCACGAGCAGTACTTC. The encoded protein is CASSLVRHEQYF.

The chain joins TRBV28 to TRBJ1-1; D is uncertain. From germline, CDR1 is MDHEN and CDR2 SYDVKM. The CDR3 has 14 residues. V lost 7 bases and J lost 1, with 13 bases in between. CDR3 in amino acids: CASKAETANTEAFF. The CDR3, as DNA: TGTGCCAGCAAAGCCGAGACGGCGAACACTGAAGCTTTCTTT.

V is TRBV6-6 and J is TRBJ1-4; D is perhaps TRBD1 (6 bases). Between the trimmed V and J ends, which lost 1 base and 4 bases, there was a span of 7 bases. This CDR3 contains 14 residues. Germline CDR1 MNHNY, CDR2 SVGAGI (reference sequence). CDR3 bases: TGTGCCAGCAGTTACTGGGGGCTTAATGAAAAACTGTTTTTT. The encoded protein is CASSYWGLNEKLFF.

J is TRBJ2-7 and V is TRBV2; D not resolved. V lost 6 bases to trimming and J lost 0 bases, with 9 bases between them. The CDR3 length is 13 residues. Germline V CDR1 and CDR2: SNHLY, FYNNEI. In DNA form, the CDR3 reads TGTGCCAGCAGGCTCACAAGCTCCTACGAGCAGTACTTC. It yields the protein CASRLTSSYEQYF.

This clone has a single count. The chain uses TRBV4-1 and TRBJ2-1, with a tentative D call TRBD2 (6 bases). V shed 1 base and J shed 4 bases, with 14 bases lying between them. The CDR3 loop spans 16 amino acids. Germline CDR1 is MGHRA and CDR2 is YSYEKL. The DNA of the CDR3 is TGCGCCAGCAGCCAAGCTACGGGAGTAGCTTACAATGAGCAGTTCTTC. This encodes CASSQATGVAYNEQFF.

The rearrangement links TRBV19 to TRBJ2-7, with 9 bases that match TRBD1. In germline, CDR1 is LNHDA, CDR2 SQIVND (reference sequence). This CDR3 has 15 amino acids. With 6 bases clipped from V and 1 base from J, the junction kept 7 bases outside the gene matches. For the CDR3, the DNA is TGTGCCAGTAGGGAGGGGACAGGGCAGTCCTACGAGCAGTACTTC. Encoded protein: CASREGTGQSYEQYF.

A single count supports this clone. V gene TRBV15 combines with J gene TRBJ2-1; either TRBD1 or TRBD2 may supply D (6 bases each). With 5 bases removed from V and 2 bases from J, the gap between germline ends came to 13 bases. Germline V CDR1 and CDR2: LNHNV, YYDKDF (reference sequence). The CDR3 loop spans 15 amino acids. CDR3 nucleotides: TGTGCCACCAGCGAGGGGGGTCGGCCCTACAATGAGCAGTTCTTC. Translating it yields CATSEGGRPYNEQFF.

This chain links TRBV18 with TRBJ1-1, with 10 bases lining up with TRBD1. In germline, CDR1 is KGHSH, CDR2 LQKENI. This CDR3 region has 16 residues. With 2 bases clipped from V and 3 bases from J, the junction kept 6 bases outside the gene matches. CDR3 region: CASSPAGTGVDTEAFF. CDR3 DNA: TGTGCCAGCTCACCAGCCGGGACAGGGGTGGACACTGAAGCTTTCTTT.

This clone was detected once. V and J are TRBV6-5 and TRBJ1-1; D ambiguous. Germline CDR1 reads MNHEY; CDR2 reads SVGAGI. The CDR3 spans 14 residues. Trimming took off 0 bases at V and 8 bases at J, with 13 bases between the two ends. This CDR3 reads CASSYSIWEGEAFF. Written as DNA, the CDR3 is TGTGCCAGCAGTTACTCGATATGGGAAGGCGAAGCTTTCTTT.

J is TRBJ1-6 and V is TRBV28; 7 nucleotides agree with TRBD1. The CDR3 extends over 14 amino acids. J lost 9 bases, V lost 6 bases, and 8 bases had no gene match. CDR1 is MDHEN, CDR2 SYDVKM, per germline. Here the CDR3 reads CASRYDREGSPLHF. The DNA of the CDR3 is TGTGCCAGCAGGTACGACAGGGAAGGTTCACCCCTCCACTTT.

The rearrangement uses TRBV27 and TRBJ2-3, with TRBD2 matching 11 bases. The trim removed 3 bases at V and 5 bases at J, leaving 10 bases unmatched. Germline V lookup: CDR1 MNHEY, CDR2 SMNVEV (reference sequence). This CDR3 is built from 17 residues. CDR3 sequence reads: CASSFASSGGAGDTQYF. The CDR3 coding sequence is TGTGCCAGCAGTTTCGCCAGTAGCGGGGGGGCCGGAGATACGCAGTATTTT.

This clone was counted once. J is TRBJ2-1 and V is TRBV27, with 9 bases matching TRBD2. The germline CDR1 and CDR2 sequences are MNHEY and SMNVEV (reference sequence). The CDR3 runs 15 residues. V was clipped by 5 bases and J by 6 bases; unmatched bases: 8. This chain's CDR3 is CASSIIAGAPNEQFF. CDR3 sequence (DNA): TGTGCCAGCAGTATTATAGCGGGAGCTCCCAATGAGCAGTTCTTC.

This clone was seen just once. A read error may account for a junction end that differs from germline. The rearrangement uses TRBV7-7 and TRBJ1-6; tentatively, D is TRBD1 (6 bases). Germline values: CDR1 SSHAT, CDR2 FNYEAQ (reference sequence). The CDR3 has 17 amino acids. The CDR3 DNA follows: TGTGCTAGCACCATTAGCCGACAGGCGCAGTCGAATTCACCCCTCCACTTT. It translates to CASTISRQAQSNSPLHF.

CDR3 amino acids: CASSEYWGLANYEQYF. The CDR3 DNA reads TGTGCCAGCAGTGAATACTGGGGACTAGCCAACTACGAGCAGTACTTC. V usage is TRBV6-1 and J usage is TRBJ2-7, with TRBD2 matching over 9 bases. This CDR3 contains 16 residues. J lost 3 bases, V lost 2 bases, and 8 bases had no gene match. CDR1 is MNHNS, CDR2 SASEGT, per germline.

The chain carries TRBV13 and TRBJ2-5, with D possibly being TRBD1 (6 bases). V was pared by 7 bases and J by 2 bases, with 20 bases between. This CDR3 region has 16 residues. From germline, CDR1 is PRHDT and CDR2 FYEKMQ (reference sequence). The CDR3 sequence is CASTDRGRGKQETQYF. The DNA for the CDR3 is TGTGCCAGCACGGATCGGGGCAGGGGAAAACAAGAGACCCAGTACTTC.